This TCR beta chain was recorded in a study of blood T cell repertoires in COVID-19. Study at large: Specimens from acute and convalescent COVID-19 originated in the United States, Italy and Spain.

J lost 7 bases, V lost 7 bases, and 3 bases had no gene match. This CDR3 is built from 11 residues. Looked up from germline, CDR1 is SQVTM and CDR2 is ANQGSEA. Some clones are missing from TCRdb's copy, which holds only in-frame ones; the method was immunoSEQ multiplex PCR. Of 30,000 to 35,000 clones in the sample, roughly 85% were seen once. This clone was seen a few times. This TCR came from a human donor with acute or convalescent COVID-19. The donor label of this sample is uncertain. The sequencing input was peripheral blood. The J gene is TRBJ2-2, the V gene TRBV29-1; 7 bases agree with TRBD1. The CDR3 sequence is CSAGTDGELFF. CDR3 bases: TGCAGCGCCGGGACAGACGGGGAGCTGTTTTTT.